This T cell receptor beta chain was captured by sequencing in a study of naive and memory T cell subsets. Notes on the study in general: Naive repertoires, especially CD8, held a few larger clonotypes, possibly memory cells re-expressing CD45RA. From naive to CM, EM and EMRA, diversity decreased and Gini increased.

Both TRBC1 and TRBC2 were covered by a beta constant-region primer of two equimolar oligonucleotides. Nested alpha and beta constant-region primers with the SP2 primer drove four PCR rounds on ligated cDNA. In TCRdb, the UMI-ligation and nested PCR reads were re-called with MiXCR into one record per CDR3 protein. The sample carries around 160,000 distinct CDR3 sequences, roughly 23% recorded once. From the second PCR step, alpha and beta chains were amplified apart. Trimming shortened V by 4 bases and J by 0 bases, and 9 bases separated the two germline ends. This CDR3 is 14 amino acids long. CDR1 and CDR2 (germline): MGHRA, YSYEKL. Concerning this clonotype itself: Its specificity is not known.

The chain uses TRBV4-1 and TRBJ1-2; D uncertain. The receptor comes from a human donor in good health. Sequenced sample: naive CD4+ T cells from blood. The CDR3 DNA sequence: TGCGCCAGCAGCCCGGAGGTAGCTAACTATGGCTACACCTTC. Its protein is CASSPEVANYGYTF.